Shown below are 29 T cell receptor beta chains from a single sample sequenced in a study of PD-1 blockade in classical Hodgkin lymphoma. Brentuximab vedotin exposure varied among the patients, all of whom had relapsed after autologous stem cell transplantation. Clones were sequenced by immunoSEQ multiplex PCR, and TCRdb holds only the in-frame ones, with some missing. This table has fewer than 25,000 clones, 65% to 85% appearing once. The source material was peripheral blood mononuclear cells (PBMCs), sampled before the second cycle of nivolumab. These receptors originate from a human donor with classical Hodgkin lymphoma.

The V gene is TRBV5-1, the J gene TRBJ1-1; D possibly corresponds to TRBD1 (6 bases). The germline V gene has CDR1 SGHRS and CDR2 YFSETQ. CDR3 length: 13 amino acids. Trimming pared 4 bases from V and 4 bases from J, leaving 11 bases between. In DNA, the CDR3 is TGCGCCAGCAGCCTGGCGGGGGCCACTGAAGCTTTCTTT. It yields the protein CASSLAGATEAFF.

This clone occurred once. The J gene is TRBJ2-7, the V gene TRBV6-6; D is ambiguous. This CDR3 comprises 13 residues. Trimming left V 2 bases short and J 4 bases short, with 9 bases between. Germline V CDR1 and CDR2: MNHNY, SVGAGI (reference sequence). CDR3 DNA sequence: TGTGCCAGCAGTTACGCCTTGGGGTACGAGCAGTACTTC. This codes for CASSYALGYEQYF.

The chain carries TRBV4-1 and TRBJ1-6; D remains unclear. The CDR3 covers 15 residues. V was shortened by 0 bases and J by 10 bases, with 13 bases between the two germline ends. In germline, CDR1 is MGHRA, CDR2 YSYEKL. CDR3 coding DNA: TGCGCCAGCAGCCAAGATCGCAGGTCTTACTCACCCCTCCACTTT. The encoded protein is CASSQDRRSYSPLHF.

The rearrangement uses TRBV7-3 and TRBJ2-5; possible D gene TRBD2, 5 bases. Trimming stripped 2 bases from V and 1 base from J, with 11 bases between. Germline V gene lookup returns CDR1 SGHTA and CDR2 FQGTGA. The CDR3 length is 15 residues. DNA of the CDR3: TGTGCCAGCAGCTTATCACCGGGGTTCCAAGAGACCCAGTACTTC. Encoded protein: CASSLSPGFQETQYF.

Concerning this clone: Other DNA sequences in the same sample also yield this CDR3. This rearrangement joins TRBV4-3 to TRBJ2-7; 11 bases map to TRBD1. CDR3 length equals 14 residues. In germline, CDR1 is LGHNA, CDR2 YSLEER. V trimming: 3 bases; J trimming: 7 bases; junction bases outside the gene matches: 5. CDR3 sequence: CASSQWDRGYEQYF. The DNA of the CDR3 is TGCGCCAGCAGCCAGTGGGACAGGGGGTATGAGCAGTACTTC.

The chain couples TRBV5-1 to TRBJ2-1; 14 bases agree with TRBD2. There are 17 residues in the CDR3. Germline-derived CDR1 and CDR2 are SGHRS and YFSETQ. After removal of 7 bases from V and 0 bases from J, the junction contained 6 bases not matched to a gene. The CDR3 loop is CASFGLAGGLSYNEQFF. DNA of the CDR3: TGCGCCAGCTTTGGACTAGCGGGGGGTCTCTCCTACAATGAGCAGTTCTTC.

The CDR3 region is CASKKGNEAFF. The CDR3 region has the DNA TGTGCCAGTAAAAAGGGGAATGAAGCTTTCTTT. This chain uses TRBV19 with TRBJ1-1; D might be TRBD1 (5 bases). V was clipped by 7 bases and J by 7 bases, with 10 bases between them. CDR1 and CDR2 from the germline V gene are LNHDA and SQIVND (reference sequence). The CDR3 has 11 residues.

The J gene is TRBJ1-3, the V gene TRBV6-5, with D perhaps matching TRBD1 (6 bases). V lost 5 bases, J lost 0 bases, and 11 bases lay in between. The CDR3 runs 15 residues. The germline V gene encodes CDR1 MNHEY and CDR2 SVGAGI. The CDR3 loop reads CASSQQGSSGNTIYF. The CDR3 DNA sequence: TGTGCCAGCAGTCAACAGGGAAGCTCTGGAAACACCATATATTTT.

This chain links TRBV19 with TRBJ2-7, with 10 bases identical to TRBD1. This CDR3 contains 15 residues. CDR1 is LNHDA and CDR2 is SQIVND in the germline V gene (reference sequence). V was clipped by 6 bases and J by 2 bases; unmatched bases: 7. The CDR3: CASSPTGTGAYEQYF. The CDR3 DNA reads as TGTGCCAGTAGCCCAACCGGGACAGGGGCCTACGAGCAGTACTTC.

J is TRBJ1-4 and V is TRBV5-6; D perhaps matches TRBD1 (6 bases). The germline V and J ends were trimmed by 5 bases and 4 bases, with 12 bases remaining between them. Germline V gene data show CDR1 as SGHDT and CDR2 as YYEEEE. The CDR3 spans 14 residues. Here the CDR3 DNA reads TGTGCCAGCAGTATACAGGGACTTAATGAAAAACTGTTTTTT. Its translation is CASSIQGLNEKLFF.

This clone has more than one count but fewer than ten. The chain couples TRBV19 to TRBJ2-7; 11 nucleotides match TRBD2. CDR3 length: 13 amino acids. Germline V gene lookup returns CDR1 LNHDA and CDR2 SQIVND (reference sequence). The V segment lost 6 bases and the J segment 4 bases; nucleotides outside the gene matches: 2. The CDR3 bases are TGTGCCAGTAGCTGGACTAGCGGGTACGAGCAGTACTTC. Protein product: CASSWTSGYEQYF.

The rearrangement joins TRBV19 to TRBJ2-6; D possibly corresponds to TRBD2 (5 bases). This CDR3 spans 18 amino acids. Looked up from germline, CDR1 is LNHDA and CDR2 is SQIVND (reference sequence). Trimming stripped 5 bases from V and 2 bases from J, with 19 bases between. The CDR3 loop reads CASSVQRESVAGANVLTF. For the CDR3, the DNA is TGTGCCAGTAGTGTGCAGAGGGAGTCGGTGGCTGGGGCCAACGTCCTGACTTTC.

Only a few counts were recorded for this clone. V gene TRBV5-1 combines with J gene TRBJ1-1; D not resolved. Germline V gene data show CDR1 as SGHRS and CDR2 as YFSETQ. This CDR3 contains 13 residues. The V and J ends lost 4 bases and 6 bases respectively, with 13 bases between them. The CDR3 nucleotides are TGCGCCAGCAGCGGAGGGTTAAGGTCTGAAGCTTTCTTT. It yields the protein CASSGGLRSEAFF.

The CDR3 sequence: CASSGSGGGQPQHF. Written as DNA, the CDR3 is TGTGCCAGCAGTGGTTCCGGGGGTGGTCAGCCCCAGCATTTT. The V and J genes are TRBV6-5 and TRBJ1-5; a weak D match, TRBD1 (5 bases). Trimming left V 5 bases short and J 6 bases short, with 14 bases between. CDR1 and CDR2 (germline): MNHEY, SVGAGI. The length of the CDR3 is 14 residues.

J is TRBJ1-1 and V is TRBV30, with TRBD1 identical over 7 bases. The trim removed 0 bases at V and 1 base at J, leaving 2 bases unmatched. The CDR3 contains 14 residues. Germline V gene sequence: CDR1 GTSNPN, CDR2 SVGIG (reference sequence). The CDR3 reads CAWSVGTANTEAFF. The CDR3 DNA reads as TGTGCCTGGAGTGTAGGGACAGCGAACACTGAAGCTTTCTTT.

The chain employs TRBV6-5 and TRBJ2-7; 7 nucleotides match TRBD1. Trimming at V came to 1 base and at J to 3 bases, leaving 9 bases not matched to a gene. Germline CDR1 MNHEY, CDR2 SVGAGI. The CDR3 spans 16 residues. DNA for the CDR3: TGTGCCAGCAGTTACTTCTATGGGACAGAACACTACGAGCAGTACTTC. It codes for CASSYFYGTEHYEQYF.

Comments on this clone: The same CDR3 arises from other DNA sequences in this sample as well. The chain has TRBV19 and TRBJ2-7, with D possibly matching TRBD2 (5 bases). The CDR3 is made up of 12 amino acids. Per the germline V gene, CDR1 is LNHDA and CDR2 is SQIVND (reference sequence). Trimming removed 8 bases at V and 7 bases at J, with 15 bases between. The CDR3 DNA reads TGTGCCAGTTCCCCCACACGAGGGGAGCAGTACTTC. Protein: CASSPTRGEQYF.

The chain couples TRBV30 to TRBJ2-4; perhaps TRBD1 as D (5 bases). The CDR3 sequence is 12 residues long. Germline V gives CDR1 GTSNPN, CDR2 SVGIG (reference sequence). Trimming shortened V by 1 base and J by 6 bases, and 7 bases separated the two germline ends. Here the CDR3 DNA reads TGTGCCTGGAGTGATAGGGGAAACATTCAGTACTTC. Protein product: CAWSDRGNIQYF.

The chain uses TRBV9 and TRBJ1-1, with D maybe TRBD1 (5 bases). CDR1 is SGDLS and CDR2 is YYNGEE in the germline V gene. The ends were cut back, 3 bases at V and 1 base at J, with 10 bases in the middle. The CDR3 length is 14 residues. The CDR3 region is CASSERQGNTEAFF. CDR3 in DNA: TGTGCCAGCAGCGAACGCCAGGGGAACACTGAAGCTTTCTTT.

The rearrangement joins TRBV7-2 to TRBJ1-2; the D is unclear. Per the germline V gene, CDR1 is SGHTA and CDR2 is FQGNSA. Trimming stripped 4 bases from V and 0 bases from J, with 15 bases between. The CDR3 totals 16 residues. The CDR3: CASSSQGLGPNYGYTF. In DNA form, the CDR3 reads TGTGCCAGCAGCTCCCAAGGTTTGGGTCCTAACTATGGCTACACCTTC.

The chain links TRBV28 to TRBJ2-7; 9 bases match TRBD1. After removal of 7 bases from V and 2 bases from J, the junction contained 6 bases not matched to a gene. This CDR3 has 14 residues. The germline CDR1 and CDR2 sequences are MDHEN and SYDVKM. CDR3 amino acids: CASTAGQGTYEQYF. The CDR3 nucleotides are TGTGCCAGCACCGCGGGACAGGGAACCTACGAGCAGTACTTC.

The chain employs TRBV27 and TRBJ2-1; D might be TRBD1 or TRBD2, each matching 5 bases. V was cut by 5 bases and J by 8 bases, with 13 bases left in between. CDR3 size: 13 residues. Looked up from germline, CDR1 is MNHEY and CDR2 is SMNVEV (reference sequence). CDR3: CASSTPPGHEQFF. In nucleotides, the CDR3 is TGTGCCAGCAGTACCCCCCCGGGACATGAGCAGTTCTTC.

This clone is medium-sized. CDR3 coding DNA: TGTGCCAGCAGCTTAGAGAGCTCCTATAATTCACCCCTCCACTTT. It translates to CASSLESSYNSPLHF. The genes are TRBV7-8 and TRBJ1-6; D gene unclear. CDR3 length equals 15 residues. V gave up 1 base and J gave up 0 bases, with 4 bases separating them. CDR1 SGHVS and CDR2 FQNEAQ come from the germline V gene. Together with reference TRBV7-8 and TRBJ1-6, the CDR3 gives the full variable domain: GAGVSQSPRYKVAKRGQDVALRCDPISGHVSLFWYQQALGQGPEFLTYFQNEAQLDKSGLPSDRFFAERPEGSVSTLKIQRTQQEDSAVYLCASSLESSYNSPLHFGNGTRLTVT.

The chain employs TRBV9 and TRBJ2-4; 8 positions match TRBD1. CDR1 and CDR2 from the germline V gene are SGDLS and YYNGEE. Trimming at V came to 3 bases and at J to 12 bases, leaving 11 bases not matched to a gene. This CDR3 comprises 14 residues. CDR3 amino acids: CASSARSGTGGQYF. CDR3 DNA: TGTGCCAGCAGCGCCCGCTCCGGGACAGGCGGTCAGTACTTC.

V usage is TRBV6-4 and J usage is TRBJ2-3; D unresolved. CDR1 is MRHNA and CDR2 is SNTAGT in the germline V gene. The CDR3 extends over 15 amino acids. Trimming pared 3 bases from V and 3 bases from J, leaving 13 bases between. Written as DNA, the CDR3 is TGTGCCAGCAGTGAAATGGGTCTGGAGACAGATACGCAGTATTTT. Protein sequence: CASSEMGLETDTQYF.

The chain uses TRBV10-3 and TRBJ2-7; D gene ambiguous. The germline V and J ends were trimmed by 5 bases and 4 bases, with 9 bases remaining between them. This CDR3 is built from 12 residues. Per the germline V gene, CDR1 is ENHRY and CDR2 is SYGVKD. For the CDR3, the DNA is TGTGCCATCAGTCCGGCCGCGTACGAGCAGTACTTC. This encodes CAISPAAYEQYF.

V is TRBV7-9 and J is TRBJ2-5; TRBD1 matches 7 bases. There are 15 residues in the CDR3. CDR1 is SEHNR and CDR2 is FQNEAQ in the germline V gene (reference sequence). The trim removed 3 bases at V and 0 bases at J, leaving 4 bases unmatched. CDR3 in amino acids: CASSFGTEHQETQYF. In DNA, the CDR3 is TGTGCCAGCAGCTTCGGGACAGAGCACCAAGAGACCCAGTACTTC.

This clone was seen a handful of times. The chain joins TRBV25-1 to TRBJ2-7; no definite D call. Trimming stripped 6 bases from V and 5 bases from J, with 14 bases between. This CDR3 has 13 residues. The germline CDR1 and CDR2 sequences are MGHDK and SYGVNS. DNA of the CDR3: TGTGCCAGCAGCCTCGCTGGGGTGGACGAGCAGTACTTC. Translating it yields CASSLAGVDEQYF.

The chain joins TRBV18 to TRBJ2-6, with D possibly called TRBD1 or TRBD2 (5 bases each). The CDR3 runs to 15 residues. CDR1 is KGHSH, CDR2 LQKENI, per germline. With 2 bases removed from V and 4 bases from J, the gap between germline ends came to 9 bases. The CDR3 DNA sequence: TGTGCCAGCTCACCATTCGGGGCGGGGGCCAACGTCCTGACTTTC. Protein sequence: CASSPFGAGANVLTF.